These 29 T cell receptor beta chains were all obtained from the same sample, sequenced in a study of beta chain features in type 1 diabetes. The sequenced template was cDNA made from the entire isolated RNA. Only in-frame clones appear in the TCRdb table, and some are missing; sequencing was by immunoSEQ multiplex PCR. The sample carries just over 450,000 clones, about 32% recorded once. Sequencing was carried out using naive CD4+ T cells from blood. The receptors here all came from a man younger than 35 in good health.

Here the CDR3 DNA reads TGTGCCAGCAGCTCTGAGGGGCGTAGCACAGATACGCAGTATTTT. It codes for CASSSEGRSTDTQYF. V gene TRBV7-8 combines with J gene TRBJ2-3; D is perhaps TRBD1 or TRBD2 (5 bases each). The CDR3 is 15 residues long. Trimming removed 4 bases from V and 0 bases from J, with 11 bases in between. CDR1 and CDR2 (germline): SGHVS, FQNEAQ. The full variable domain, its missing parts supplied by reference TRBV7-8 and TRBJ2-3, is GAGVSQSPRYKVAKRGQDVALRCDPISGHVSLFWYQQALGQGPEFLTYFQNEAQLDKSGLPSDRFFAERPEGSVSTLKIQRTQQEDSAVYLCASSSEGRSTDTQYFGPGTRLTVL.

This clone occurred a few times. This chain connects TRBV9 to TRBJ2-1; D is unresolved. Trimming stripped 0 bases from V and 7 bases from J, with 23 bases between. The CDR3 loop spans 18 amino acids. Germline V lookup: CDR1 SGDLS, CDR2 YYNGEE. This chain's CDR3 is CASSVGPYGRLLLNEQFF. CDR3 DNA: TGTGCCAGCAGCGTAGGCCCTTATGGGCGCCTATTGTTAAATGAGCAGTTCTTC.

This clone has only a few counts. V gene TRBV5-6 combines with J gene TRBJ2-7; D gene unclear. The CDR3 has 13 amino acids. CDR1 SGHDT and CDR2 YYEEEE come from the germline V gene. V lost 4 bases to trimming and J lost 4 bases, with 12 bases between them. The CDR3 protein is CASSRRILYEQYF. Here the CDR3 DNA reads TGTGCCAGCAGCCGACGGATCCTGTACGAGCAGTACTTC.

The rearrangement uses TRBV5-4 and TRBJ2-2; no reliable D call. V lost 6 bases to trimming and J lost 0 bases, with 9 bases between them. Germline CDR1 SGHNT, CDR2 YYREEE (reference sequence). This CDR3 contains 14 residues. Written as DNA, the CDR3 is TGTGCCAGCAAGGACGGGCCGAACACCGGGGAGCTGTTTTTT. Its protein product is CASKDGPNTGELFF. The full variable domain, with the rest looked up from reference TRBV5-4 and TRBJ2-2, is ETGVTQSPTHLIKTRGQQVTLRCSSQSGHNTVSWYQQALGQGPQFIFQYYREEENGRGNFPPRFSGLQFPNYSSELNVNALELDDSALYLCASKDGPNTGELFFGEGSRLTVL.

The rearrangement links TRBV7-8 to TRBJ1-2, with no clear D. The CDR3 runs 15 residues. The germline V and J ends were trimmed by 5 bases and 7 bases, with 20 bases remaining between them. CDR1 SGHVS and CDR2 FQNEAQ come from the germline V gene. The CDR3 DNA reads TGTGCCAGCAGCCCGACGGAGGGAGTAGTTGGTGGCTACACCTTC. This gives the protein CASSPTEGVVGGYTF.

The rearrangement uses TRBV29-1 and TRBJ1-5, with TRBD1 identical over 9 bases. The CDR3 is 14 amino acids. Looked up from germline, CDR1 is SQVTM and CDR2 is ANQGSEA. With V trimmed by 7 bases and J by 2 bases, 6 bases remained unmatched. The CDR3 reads CSARTGGGNQPQHF. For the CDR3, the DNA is TGCAGCGCTCGCACAGGGGGCGGCAATCAGCCCCAGCATTTT.

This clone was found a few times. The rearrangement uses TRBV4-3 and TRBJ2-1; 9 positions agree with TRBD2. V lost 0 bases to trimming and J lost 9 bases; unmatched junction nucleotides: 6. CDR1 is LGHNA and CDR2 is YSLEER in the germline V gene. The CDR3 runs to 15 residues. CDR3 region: CASSQDALAGSEQFF. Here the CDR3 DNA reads TGCGCCAGCAGCCAAGATGCTCTAGCGGGATCTGAGCAGTTCTTC.

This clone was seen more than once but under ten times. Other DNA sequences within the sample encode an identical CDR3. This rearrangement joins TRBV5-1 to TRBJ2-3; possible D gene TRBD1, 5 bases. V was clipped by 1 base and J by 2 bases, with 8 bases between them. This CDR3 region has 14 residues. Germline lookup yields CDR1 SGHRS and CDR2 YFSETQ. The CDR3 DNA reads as TGCGCCAGCAGCTTGACAGGTTACACAGATACGCAGTATTTT. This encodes CASSLTGYTDTQYF.

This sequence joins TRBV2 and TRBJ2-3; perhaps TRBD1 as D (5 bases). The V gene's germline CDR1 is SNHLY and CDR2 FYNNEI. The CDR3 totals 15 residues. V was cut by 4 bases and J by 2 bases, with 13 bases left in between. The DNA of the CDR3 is TGTGCCAGCAGTGTGGGGCAGGAAGACACAGATACGCAGTATTTT. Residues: CASSVGQEDTDTQYF.

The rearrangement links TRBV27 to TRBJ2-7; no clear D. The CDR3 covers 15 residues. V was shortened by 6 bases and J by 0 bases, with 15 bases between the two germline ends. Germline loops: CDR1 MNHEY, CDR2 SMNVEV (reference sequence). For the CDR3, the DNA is TGTGCCAGCAGACCCTTGGACGGCAGCTCCTACGAGCAGTACTTC. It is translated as CASRPLDGSSYEQYF.

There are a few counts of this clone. This chain's CDR3 is CASRATSGNTYEQYF. The CDR3, as DNA: TGTGCCAGCAGGGCCACTAGCGGAAATACCTACGAGCAGTACTTC. This rearrangement joins TRBV7-2 to TRBJ2-7; 8 bases agree with TRBD2. CDR1 SGHTA and CDR2 FQGNSA come from the germline V gene. The length of the CDR3 is 15 residues. Trimming at V came to 6 bases and at J to 2 bases, leaving 9 bases not matched to a gene.

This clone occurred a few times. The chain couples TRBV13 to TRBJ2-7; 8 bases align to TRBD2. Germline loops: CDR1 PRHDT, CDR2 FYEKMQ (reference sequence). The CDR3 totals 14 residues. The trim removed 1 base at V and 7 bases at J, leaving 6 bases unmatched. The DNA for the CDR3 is TGTGCCAGCAGCTTAGCGGGAGGGCCTTGGGAGCAGTACTTC. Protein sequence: CASSLAGGPWEQYF.

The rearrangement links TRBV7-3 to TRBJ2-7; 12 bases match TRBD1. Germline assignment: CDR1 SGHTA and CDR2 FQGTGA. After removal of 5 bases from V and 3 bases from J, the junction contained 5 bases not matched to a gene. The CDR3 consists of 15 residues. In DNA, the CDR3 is TGTGCCAGCAGCCTAGGGACAGGGGGCTTCTACGAGCAGTACTTC. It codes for CASSLGTGGFYEQYF.

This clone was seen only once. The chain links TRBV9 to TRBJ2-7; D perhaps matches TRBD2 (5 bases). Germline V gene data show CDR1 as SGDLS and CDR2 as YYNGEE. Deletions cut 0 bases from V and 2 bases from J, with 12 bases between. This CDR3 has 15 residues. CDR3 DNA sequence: TGTGCCAGCAGCGTAGGTCCCGGGAAAGCCTACGAGCAGTACTTC. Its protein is CASSVGPGKAYEQYF.

In DNA form, the CDR3 reads TGTGCCAGCAGTTACTTCGGCATTCAGTACTTC. Protein sequence: CASSYFGIQYF. The rearrangement links TRBV6-5 to TRBJ2-4; D remains unclear. Deletions cut 1 base from V and 9 bases from J, with 4 bases between. The CDR3 totals 11 residues. Germline values: CDR1 MNHEY, CDR2 SVGAGI.

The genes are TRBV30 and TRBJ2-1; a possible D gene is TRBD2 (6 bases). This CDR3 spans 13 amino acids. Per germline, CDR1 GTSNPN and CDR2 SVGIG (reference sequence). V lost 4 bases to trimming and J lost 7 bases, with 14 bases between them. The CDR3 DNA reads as TGTGCCTGGACCCCACGGGGGAAAAATGAGCAGTTCTTC. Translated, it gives CAWTPRGKNEQFF.

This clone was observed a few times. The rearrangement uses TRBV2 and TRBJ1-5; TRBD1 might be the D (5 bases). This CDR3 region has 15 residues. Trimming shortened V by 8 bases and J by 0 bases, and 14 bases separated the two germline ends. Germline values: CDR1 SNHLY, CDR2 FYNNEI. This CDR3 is CASGGFSDSNQPQHF. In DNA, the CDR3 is TGTGCCAGCGGGGGATTCAGCGATAGCAATCAGCCCCAGCATTTT.

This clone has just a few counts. CDR3: CASSPSDSMNTEAFF. The CDR3 region has the DNA TGTGCCAGTAGCCCCAGCGACAGCATGAACACTGAAGCTTTCTTT. The chain uses TRBV19 and TRBJ1-1, with D maybe TRBD1 (5 bases). Looked up from germline, CDR1 is LNHDA and CDR2 is SQIVND (reference sequence). The CDR3 totals 15 residues. Trimming shortened V by 6 bases and J by 0 bases, and 14 bases separated the two germline ends.

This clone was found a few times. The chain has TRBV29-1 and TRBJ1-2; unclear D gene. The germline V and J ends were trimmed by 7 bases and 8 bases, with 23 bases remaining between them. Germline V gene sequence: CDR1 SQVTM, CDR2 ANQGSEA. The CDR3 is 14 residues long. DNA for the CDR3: TGCAGCGCCTCGGGTGCACAGTTCCTCGGCGGCTACACCTTC. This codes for CSASGAQFLGGYTF. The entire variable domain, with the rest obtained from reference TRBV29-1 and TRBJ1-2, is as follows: SAVISQKPSRDICQRGTSLTIQCQVDSQVTMMFWYRQQPGQSLTLIATANQGSEATYESGFVIDKFPISRPNLTFSTLTVSNMSPEDSSIYLCSASGAQFLGGYTFGSGTRLTVV.

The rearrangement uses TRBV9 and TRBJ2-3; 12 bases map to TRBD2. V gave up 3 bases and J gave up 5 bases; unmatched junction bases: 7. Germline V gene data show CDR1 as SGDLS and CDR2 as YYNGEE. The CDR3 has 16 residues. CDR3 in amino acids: CASSAHPTSGRDTQYF. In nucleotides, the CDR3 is TGTGCCAGCAGCGCACATCCGACTAGCGGGAGAGATACGCAGTATTTT.

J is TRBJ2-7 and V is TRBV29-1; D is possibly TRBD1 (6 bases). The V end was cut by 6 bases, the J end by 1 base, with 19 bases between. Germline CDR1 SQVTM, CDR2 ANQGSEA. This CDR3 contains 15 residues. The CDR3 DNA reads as TGCAGCGTCACCGACAGGCCAGCCCTTTCCTACGAGCAGTACTTC. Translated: CSVTDRPALSYEQYF.

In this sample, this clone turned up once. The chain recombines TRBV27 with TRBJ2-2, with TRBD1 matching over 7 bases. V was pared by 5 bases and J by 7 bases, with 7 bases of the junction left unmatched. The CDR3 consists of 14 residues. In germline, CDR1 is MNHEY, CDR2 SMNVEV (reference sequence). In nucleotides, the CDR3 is TGTGCCAGCAGTACCCAGACAGGGATCGGGGAGCTGTTTTTT. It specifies CASSTQTGIGELFF.

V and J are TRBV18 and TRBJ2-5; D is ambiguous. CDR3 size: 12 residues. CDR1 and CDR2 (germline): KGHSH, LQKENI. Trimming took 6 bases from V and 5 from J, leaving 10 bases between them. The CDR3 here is CASSWSRETQYF. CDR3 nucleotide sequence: TGTGCCAGCTCTTGGAGCAGGGAGACCCAGTACTTC. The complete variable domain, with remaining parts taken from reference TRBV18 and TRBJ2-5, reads NAGVMQNPRHLVRRRGQEARLRCSPMKGHSHVYWYRQLPEEGLKFMVYLQKENIIDESGMPKERFSAEFPKEGPSILRIQQVVRGDSAAYFCASSWSRETQYFGPGTRLLVL.

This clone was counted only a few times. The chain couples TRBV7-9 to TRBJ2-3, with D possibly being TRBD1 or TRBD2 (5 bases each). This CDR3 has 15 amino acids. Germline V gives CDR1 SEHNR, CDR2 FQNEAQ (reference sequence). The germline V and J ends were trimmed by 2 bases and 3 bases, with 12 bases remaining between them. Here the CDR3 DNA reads TGTGCCAGCAGCTTAATGGCAGGGACGACAGATACGCAGTATTTT. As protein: CASSLMAGTTDTQYF.

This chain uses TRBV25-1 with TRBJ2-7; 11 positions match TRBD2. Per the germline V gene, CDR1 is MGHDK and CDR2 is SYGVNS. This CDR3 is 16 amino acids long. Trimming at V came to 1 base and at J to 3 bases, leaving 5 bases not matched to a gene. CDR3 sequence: CASSEFKTSGIYEQYF. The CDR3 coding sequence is TGTGCCAGCAGTGAATTCAAGACTAGCGGGATCTACGAGCAGTACTTC.

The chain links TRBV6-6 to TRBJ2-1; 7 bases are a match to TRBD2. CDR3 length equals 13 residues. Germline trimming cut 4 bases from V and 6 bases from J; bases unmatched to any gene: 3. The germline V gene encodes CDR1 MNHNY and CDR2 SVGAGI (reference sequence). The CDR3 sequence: CASSSLAVNEQFF. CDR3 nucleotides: TGTGCCAGCAGTTCGCTAGCGGTCAATGAGCAGTTCTTC.

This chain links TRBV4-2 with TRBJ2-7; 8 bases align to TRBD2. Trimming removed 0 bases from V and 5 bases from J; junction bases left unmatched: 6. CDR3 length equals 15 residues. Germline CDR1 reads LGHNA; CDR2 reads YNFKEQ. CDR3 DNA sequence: TGTGCCAGCAGCCAAGAACTAGCGGCCTCTGACGAGCAGTACTTC. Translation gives CASSQELAASDEQYF.

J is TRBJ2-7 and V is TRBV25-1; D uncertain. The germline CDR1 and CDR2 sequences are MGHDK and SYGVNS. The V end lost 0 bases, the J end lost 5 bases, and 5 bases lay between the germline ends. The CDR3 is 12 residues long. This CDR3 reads CASSEYLNEQYF. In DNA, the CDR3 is TGTGCCAGCAGTGAATACCTTAACGAGCAGTACTTC.

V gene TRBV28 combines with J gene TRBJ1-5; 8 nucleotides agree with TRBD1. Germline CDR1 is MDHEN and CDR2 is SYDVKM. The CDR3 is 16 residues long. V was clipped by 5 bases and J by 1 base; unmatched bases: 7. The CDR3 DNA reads TGTGCCAGCAGTCCCGGACAGGGAGCAAGCAATCAGCCCCAGCATTTT. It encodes CASSPGQGASNQPQHF.